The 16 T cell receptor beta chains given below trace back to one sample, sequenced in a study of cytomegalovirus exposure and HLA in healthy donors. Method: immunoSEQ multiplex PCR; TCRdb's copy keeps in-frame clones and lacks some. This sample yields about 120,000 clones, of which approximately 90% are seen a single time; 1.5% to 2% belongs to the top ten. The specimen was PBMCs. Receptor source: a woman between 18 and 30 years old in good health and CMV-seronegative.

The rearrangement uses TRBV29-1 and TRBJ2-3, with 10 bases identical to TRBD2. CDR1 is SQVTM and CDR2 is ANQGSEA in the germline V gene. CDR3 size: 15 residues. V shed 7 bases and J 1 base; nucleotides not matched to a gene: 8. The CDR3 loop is CSGTIAGGRTDTQYF. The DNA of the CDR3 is TGCAGCGGAACCATAGCGGGAGGCCGCACAGATACGCAGTATTTT.

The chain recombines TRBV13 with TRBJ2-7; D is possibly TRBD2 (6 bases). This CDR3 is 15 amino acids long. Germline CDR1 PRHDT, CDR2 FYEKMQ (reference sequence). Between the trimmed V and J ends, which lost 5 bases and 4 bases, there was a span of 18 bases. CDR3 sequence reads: CASSTTGTPDYEQYF. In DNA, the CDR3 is TGTGCCAGCAGCACCACCGGGACTCCAGATTACGAGCAGTACTTC.

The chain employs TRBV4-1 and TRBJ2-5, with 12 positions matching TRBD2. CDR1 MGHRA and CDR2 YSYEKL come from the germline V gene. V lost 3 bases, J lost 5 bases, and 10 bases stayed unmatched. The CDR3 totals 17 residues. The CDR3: CASSHGRTSGVGETQYF. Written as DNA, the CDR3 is TGCGCCAGCAGCCACGGAAGGACTAGCGGGGTCGGGGAGACCCAGTACTTC.

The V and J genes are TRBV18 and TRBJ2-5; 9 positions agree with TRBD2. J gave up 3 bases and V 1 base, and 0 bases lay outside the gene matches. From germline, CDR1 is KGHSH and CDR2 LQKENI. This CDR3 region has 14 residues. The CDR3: CASSPRLAEETQYF. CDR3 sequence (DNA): TGTGCCAGCTCACCACGACTAGCGGAAGAGACCCAGTACTTC.

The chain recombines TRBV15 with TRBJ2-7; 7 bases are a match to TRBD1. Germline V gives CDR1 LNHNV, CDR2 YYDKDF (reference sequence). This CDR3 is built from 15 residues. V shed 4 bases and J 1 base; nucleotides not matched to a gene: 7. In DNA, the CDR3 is TGTGCCACCAGCAACCCCGGGACAGTGTCCTACGAGCAGTACTTC. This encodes CATSNPGTVSYEQYF.

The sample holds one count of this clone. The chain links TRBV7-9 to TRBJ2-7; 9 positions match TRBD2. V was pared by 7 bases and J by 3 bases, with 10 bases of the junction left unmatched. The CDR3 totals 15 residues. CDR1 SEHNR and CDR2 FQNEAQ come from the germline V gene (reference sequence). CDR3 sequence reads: CASTQQVAGDYEQYF. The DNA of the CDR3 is TGTGCCAGCACCCAACAAGTAGCGGGGGACTACGAGCAGTACTTC.

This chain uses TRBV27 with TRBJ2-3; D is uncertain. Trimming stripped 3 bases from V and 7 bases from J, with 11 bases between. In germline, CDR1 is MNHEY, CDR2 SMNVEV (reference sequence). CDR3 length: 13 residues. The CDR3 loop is CASSLAVTNTQYF. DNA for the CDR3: TGTGCCAGCAGTTTGGCCGTCACGAATACGCAGTATTTT.

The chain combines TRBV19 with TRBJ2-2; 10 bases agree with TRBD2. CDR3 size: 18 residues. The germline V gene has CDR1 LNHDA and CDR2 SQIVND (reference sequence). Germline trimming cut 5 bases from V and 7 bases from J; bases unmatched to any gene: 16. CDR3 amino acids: CASSPAYTGTSEGGELFF. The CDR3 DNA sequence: TGTGCCAGTAGTCCGGCGTACACCGGGACTAGCGAAGGCGGGGAGCTGTTTTTT.

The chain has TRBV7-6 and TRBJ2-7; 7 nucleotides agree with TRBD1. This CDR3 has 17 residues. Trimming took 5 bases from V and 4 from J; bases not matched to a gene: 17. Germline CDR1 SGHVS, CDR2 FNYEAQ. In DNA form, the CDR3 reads TGTGCCAGCAGCCCAAGAAACCCGGCGTCAGGGGGTTACGAGCAGTACTTC. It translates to CASSPRNPASGGYEQYF.

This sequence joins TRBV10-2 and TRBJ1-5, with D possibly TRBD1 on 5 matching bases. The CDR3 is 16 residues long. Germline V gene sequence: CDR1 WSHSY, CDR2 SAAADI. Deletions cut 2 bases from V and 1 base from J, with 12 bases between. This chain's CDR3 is CASSEVWGVSNQPQHF. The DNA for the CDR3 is TGCGCCAGCAGTGAGGTTTGGGGGGTAAGCAATCAGCCCCAGCATTTT.

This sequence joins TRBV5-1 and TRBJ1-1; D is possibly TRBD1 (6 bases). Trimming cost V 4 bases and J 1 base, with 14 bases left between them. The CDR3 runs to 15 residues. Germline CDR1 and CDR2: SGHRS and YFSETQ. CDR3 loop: CASSPRVGGNTEAFF. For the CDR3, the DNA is TGCGCCAGCAGCCCCAGAGTAGGGGGGAACACTGAAGCTTTCTTT.

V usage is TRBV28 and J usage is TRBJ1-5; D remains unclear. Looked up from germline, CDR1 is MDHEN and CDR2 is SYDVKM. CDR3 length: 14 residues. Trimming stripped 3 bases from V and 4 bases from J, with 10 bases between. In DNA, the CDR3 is TGTGCCAGCAGTTTTCCGGAGAAAAATCAGCCCCAGCATTTT. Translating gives CASSFPEKNQPQHF.

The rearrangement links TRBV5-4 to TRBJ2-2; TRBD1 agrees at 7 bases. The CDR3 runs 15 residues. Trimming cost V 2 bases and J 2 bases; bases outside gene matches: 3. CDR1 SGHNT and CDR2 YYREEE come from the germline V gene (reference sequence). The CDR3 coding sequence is TGTGCCAGCAGCTTTGGGACAGCTAACACCGGGGAGCTGTTTTTT. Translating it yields CASSFGTANTGELFF.

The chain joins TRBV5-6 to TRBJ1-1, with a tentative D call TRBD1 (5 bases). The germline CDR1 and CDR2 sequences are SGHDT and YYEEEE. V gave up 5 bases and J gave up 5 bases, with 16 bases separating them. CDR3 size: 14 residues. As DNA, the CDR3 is TGTGCCAGCAGGCCTGGAAAGGGGAGGACTGAAGCTTTCTTT. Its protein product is CASRPGKGRTEAFF.

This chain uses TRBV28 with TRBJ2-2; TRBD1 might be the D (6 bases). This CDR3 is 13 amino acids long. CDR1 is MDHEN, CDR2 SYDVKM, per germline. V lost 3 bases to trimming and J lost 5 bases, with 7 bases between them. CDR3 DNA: TGTGCCAGCAGTTTGAGGGGGACCGGGGAGCTGTTTTTT. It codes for CASSLRGTGELFF.

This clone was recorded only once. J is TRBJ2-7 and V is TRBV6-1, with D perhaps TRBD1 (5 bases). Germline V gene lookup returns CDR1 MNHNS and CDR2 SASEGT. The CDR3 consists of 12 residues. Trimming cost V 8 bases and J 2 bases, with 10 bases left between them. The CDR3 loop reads CASDQGAYEQYF. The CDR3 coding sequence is TGTGCCAGCGACCAGGGCGCCTACGAGCAGTACTTC.